The clone carrying this T cell receptor beta chain was counted many times. What it binds is unknown. This specimen belongs to a study of CD8 T cells in ankylosing spondylitis. Library preparation for TCR beta used quantitative 5'-RACE with molecular barcodes. TCRdb independently ran MiXCR on the 5' RACE reads; one entry per CDR3 protein. The profile shows 250,000 to 300,000 distinct CDR3 sequences, about 19% of them singletons. Points from the study as a whole: A motif in TCR beta, a set of roughly eight highly homologous variants, appeared characteristic of ankylosing spondylitis blood. With a CD8+ phenotype, disease-linked clones were relatively rare in peripheral blood. The authors reported significant enrichment of disease-linked clones in matched ankylosing spondylitis synovial fluid.

The germline gives CDR1 DFQATT, CDR2 SNEGSKA (reference sequence). There are 13 residues in the CDR3. Between the trimmed V and J ends, which lost 6 bases and 4 bases, there was a span of 16 bases. The genes are TRBV20-1 and TRBJ2-7; weak D call: TRBD1 (7 bases). Sequenced material: blood, either unsorted or a sorted T cell fraction (not recorded which). The clonotype comes from a male donor with ankylosing spondylitis or in good health (not recorded which). CDR3 protein: CSAVPGGRYEQYV. CDR3 DNA sequence: TGCAGTGCGGTGCCAGGGGGGAGATACGAGCAGTACGTC.